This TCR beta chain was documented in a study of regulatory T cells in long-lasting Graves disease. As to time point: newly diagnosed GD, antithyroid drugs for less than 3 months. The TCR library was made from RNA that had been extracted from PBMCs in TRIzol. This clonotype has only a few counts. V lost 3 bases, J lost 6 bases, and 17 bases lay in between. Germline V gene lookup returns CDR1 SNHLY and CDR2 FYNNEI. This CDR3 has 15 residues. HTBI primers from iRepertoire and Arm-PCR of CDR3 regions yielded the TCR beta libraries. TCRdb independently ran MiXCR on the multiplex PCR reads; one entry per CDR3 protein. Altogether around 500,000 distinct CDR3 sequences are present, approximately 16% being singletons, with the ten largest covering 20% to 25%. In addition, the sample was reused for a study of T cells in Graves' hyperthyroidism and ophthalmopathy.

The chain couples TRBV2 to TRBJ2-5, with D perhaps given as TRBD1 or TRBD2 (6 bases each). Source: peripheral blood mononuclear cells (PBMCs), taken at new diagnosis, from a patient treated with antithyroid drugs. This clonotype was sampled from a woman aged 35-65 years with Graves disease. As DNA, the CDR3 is TGTGCCAGCAGTGAGTCCAAGGGGGGCGGACAGACCCAGTACTTC. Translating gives CASSESKGGGQTQYF. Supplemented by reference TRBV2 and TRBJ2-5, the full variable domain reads EPEVTQTPSHQVTQMGQEVILRCVPISNHLYFYWYRQILGQKVEFLVSFYNNEISEKSEIFDDQFSVERPDGSNFTLKIRSTKLEDSAMYFCASSESKGGGQTQYFGPGTRLLVL.